The clone carrying this T cell receptor (beta chain) was recorded at least ten times. Germline loops: CDR1 SEHNR, CDR2 FQNEAQ (reference sequence). V dropped 6 bases and J dropped 6 bases, with 21 bases sitting between them. The CDR3 length is 15 residues. RNA transcripts provided the template for amplifying TCR beta CDR3 regions. HTBI primers were employed in first-round RT-PCR, then a second-round multiplex PCR followed. TCRdb re-called the multiplex PCR reads through MiXCR, storing one row per CDR3 protein. The sample includes hundreds of thousands of distinct CDR3 sequences, 35% to 45% of them seen just once. This entry is derived from a study of Graves' ophthalmopathy and Graves' hyperthyroidism.

The sequencing sample was made of peripheral blood. This receptor was identified in an adult man with Graves' ophthalmopathy. The chain carries TRBV7-9 and TRBJ2-7, with D perhaps assigned TRBD1 or TRBD2 (5 bases each). The CDR3 bases are TGTGCCAGCAGTCCCCGAGGGGCGGCAACGGGCGAGCAGTACTTC. Its protein product is CASSPRGAATGEQYF.